These 27 T cell receptor beta chains originate from one sample sequenced in a study of identical twins. TCRdb re-called the 5' RACE reads with MiXCR, one entry per CDR3 protein. This table holds approximately 890,000 distinct CDR3 sequences, around an eighth found once. The same data also contributed to another study, on yellow fever vaccine responses in identical twins.

Sequencing used PBMCs. The receptors shown here come from a young woman in good health.

This clonotype was seen only a few times. This chain uses TRBV15 with TRBJ1-1, with TRBD1 as a possible D gene (5 bases). The CDR3 is made up of 16 amino acids. The V and J ends lost 0 bases and 4 bases respectively, with 15 bases between them. Germline V gives CDR1 LNHNV, CDR2 YYDKDF (reference sequence). In nucleotides, the CDR3 is TGTGCCACCAGCAGAGATGGGACCACTATGGGCACTGAAGCTTTCTTT. This encodes CATSRDGTTMGTEAFF.

This clonotype has a count of ten or more. V gene TRBV10-1 combines with J gene TRBJ1-5; D not certain. Per germline, CDR1 WNHNN and CDR2 SYGVQD (reference sequence). V dropped 0 bases and J dropped 7 bases, with 7 bases sitting between them. This CDR3 comprises 13 residues. CDR3 protein: CASSESVGQPQHF. The CDR3 DNA sequence: TGCGCCAGCAGTGAGTCGGTGGGGCAGCCCCAGCATTTT.

V gene TRBV7-9 combines with J gene TRBJ2-1, with 7 positions matching TRBD1. The CDR3 extends over 15 amino acids. Germline V lookup: CDR1 SEHNR, CDR2 FQNEAQ (reference sequence). V trimming: 5 bases; J trimming: 0 bases; junction bases outside the gene matches: 4. The CDR3 is CASSHDRVSYNEQFF. The CDR3, as DNA: TGTGCCAGCAGCCACGACAGGGTCTCCTACAATGAGCAGTTCTTC.

J is TRBJ2-5 and V is TRBV5-5; D may be TRBD1 (6 bases). The CDR3 has 15 residues. Trimming removed 4 bases at V and 5 bases at J, with 18 bases between. Germline CDR1 is SGHKS and CDR2 is YYEKEE (reference sequence). The CDR3 sequence: CASSLEYRVGETQYF. The CDR3 bases are TGTGCCAGCAGCCTGGAGTACAGGGTGGGTGAGACCCAGTACTTC. Based on the CDR3 plus reference TRBV5-5 and TRBJ2-5, the full variable domain is DAGVTQSPTHLIKTRGQQVTLRCSPISGHKSVSWYQQVLGQGPQFIFQYYEKEERGRGNFPDRFSARQFPNYSSELNVNALLLGDSALYLCASSLEYRVGETQYFGPGTRLLVL.

The V and J genes are TRBV4-2 and TRBJ2-3; 13 nucleotides align to TRBD2. The germline gives CDR1 LGHNA, CDR2 YNFKEQ. V shed 0 bases and J 0 bases; nucleotides not matched to a gene: 12. This CDR3 contains 21 residues. CDR3 in amino acids: CASSQDSLRTSGRASTDTQYF. The CDR3 bases are TGTGCCAGCAGCCAAGATAGTCTTAGGACTAGCGGGAGAGCTAGCACAGATACGCAGTATTTT.

The rearrangement links TRBV7-8 to TRBJ1-3; D gene uncertain. This CDR3 comprises 15 residues. The germline V gene has CDR1 SGHVS and CDR2 FQNEAQ. Trimming took off 0 bases at V and 1 base at J, with 7 bases between the two ends. The CDR3 coding sequence is TGTGCCAGCAGCTTAGCGATCCTTTCTGGAAACACCATATATTTT. It codes for CASSLAILSGNTIYF.

In its sample, this clonotype was seen a few times. The chain recombines TRBV29-1 with TRBJ2-3; TRBD1 is a possible D gene (5 bases). Trimming stripped 6 bases from V and 1 base from J, with 14 bases between. The CDR3 contains 14 residues. CDR1 is SQVTM and CDR2 is ANQGSEA in the germline V gene. CDR3 loop: CSVPDILRTDTQYF. As DNA, the CDR3 is TGCAGCGTCCCGGACATCCTTCGCACAGATACGCAGTATTTT.

This clonotype was found a few times. The V gene is TRBV7-7, the J gene TRBJ2-5; 11 bases agree with TRBD1. The V gene end was trimmed by 5 bases and the J gene end by 3 bases; junction bases not matched to a gene: 8. The CDR3 has 16 amino acids. Germline lookup yields CDR1 SSHAT and CDR2 FNYEAQ (reference sequence). CDR3 amino acids: CASSPPGTGGKETQYF. The CDR3 DNA is TGTGCCAGCAGCCCCCCCGGGACAGGGGGGAAAGAGACCCAGTACTTC.

This clonotype has ten or more counts. This chain uses TRBV29-1 with TRBJ1-1; 8 nucleotides align to TRBD1. This CDR3 spans 14 amino acids. Germline V gene data show CDR1 as SQVTM and CDR2 as ANQGSEA. The V gene end was trimmed by 7 bases and the J gene end by 1 base; junction bases not matched to a gene: 8. The CDR3 here is CSAIPGTGNTEAFF. The CDR3 nucleotides are TGCAGCGCCATACCCGGGACAGGGAACACTGAAGCTTTCTTT.

J is TRBJ2-5 and V is TRBV7-8, with TRBD2 matching over 8 bases. V dropped 1 base and J dropped 4; count of bases not matched to a gene: 2. Germline V CDR1 and CDR2: SGHVS, FQNEAQ. The CDR3 sequence is 14 residues long. The CDR3, as DNA: TGTGCCAGCAGCTTAGGACGGGAGGGAGAGACCCAGTACTTC. This sequence encodes CASSLGREGETQYF.

This clonotype was observed a handful of times. This chain connects TRBV6-1 to TRBJ2-5; 11 bases line up with TRBD2. V gave up 1 base and J gave up 0 bases; unmatched junction bases: 4. Germline CDR1 reads MNHNS; CDR2 reads SASEGT. CDR3 length: 17 amino acids. The CDR3 DNA reads as TGTGCCAGCAGTGAAGTTCGGACTAGCGGGTACCAAGAGACCCAGTACTTC. Amino acids: CASSEVRTSGYQETQYF.

The table lists this clonotype with many counts. The genes are TRBV12-3 or TRBV12-4 and TRBJ1-2; no clear D. CDR3 size: 12 residues. Trimming removed 0 bases from V and 6 bases from J, with 5 bases in between. CDR3: CASSLARNGYTF. In DNA, the CDR3 is TGTGCCAGCAGTTTAGCTAGGAATGGCTACACCTTC.

The chain has TRBV11-2 and TRBJ2-3; 9 bases fit TRBD2. After removal of 0 bases from V and 3 bases from J, the junction contained 7 bases not matched to a gene. Looked up from germline, CDR1 is SGHAT and CDR2 is FQNNGV. The CDR3 totals 17 residues. The CDR3 spells CASSLDSWLAGTDTQYF. DNA of the CDR3: TGTGCCAGCAGCTTAGATTCCTGGCTAGCGGGGACAGATACGCAGTATTTT.

This clonotype was observed a handful of times. The genes are TRBV6-2 or TRBV6-3 and TRBJ1-6; 8 bases are a match to TRBD1. There are 15 residues in the CDR3. With V trimmed by 6 bases and J by 8 bases, 9 bases remained unmatched. Germline lookup yields CDR1 MNHEY and CDR2 SVGEGT. In DNA form, the CDR3 reads TGTGCCAGCAGCAGACAGGGGATGGTTTATTCACCCCTCCACTTT. It specifies CASSRQGMVYSPLHF.

This chain uses TRBV19 with TRBJ1-5; a weak D match, TRBD1 (5 bases). This CDR3 is 14 amino acids long. V lost 5 bases to trimming and J lost 3 bases, with 11 bases between them. CDR1 and CDR2 from the germline V gene are LNHDA and SQIVND (reference sequence). CDR3 DNA sequence: TGTGCCAGTAGTTCACAGGATTACAATCAGCCCCAGCATTTT. The encoded protein is CASSSQDYNQPQHF.

The chain uses TRBV20-1 and TRBJ2-5; TRBD2 matches at 10 bases. The CDR3 runs to 16 residues. Germline V gene sequence: CDR1 DFQATT, CDR2 SNEGSKA (reference sequence). Trimming removed 3 bases from V and 2 bases from J; junction bases left unmatched: 9. CDR3 in amino acids: CSASSSGRGGQETQYF. Here the CDR3 DNA reads TGCAGTGCTAGTTCAAGCGGGAGGGGAGGACAAGAGACCCAGTACTTC.

This sequence joins TRBV5-6 and TRBJ1-6; 9 nucleotides match TRBD1. With 7 bases clipped from V and 5 bases from J, the junction kept 7 bases outside the gene matches. This CDR3 contains 15 residues. Germline CDR1 is SGHDT and CDR2 is YYEEEE. CDR3 bases: TGTGCCAGCTCCTACTGGGACAGGGATAATTCACCCCTCCACTTT. Residues: CASSYWDRDNSPLHF.

The chain has TRBV7-9 and TRBJ1-2, with 7 bases aligning to TRBD1. Germline V gene sequence: CDR1 SEHNR, CDR2 FQNEAQ (reference sequence). The CDR3 covers 16 residues. Trimming took 2 bases from V and 5 from J; bases not matched to a gene: 11. CDR3 sequence reads: CASSLPIDRVWYGYTF. The CDR3 bases are TGTGCCAGCAGCTTACCGATCGACAGGGTATGGTATGGCTACACCTTC. Based on the CDR3 plus reference TRBV7-9 and TRBJ1-2, the full variable domain is DTGVSQNPRHKITKRGQNVTFRCDPISEHNRLYWYRQTLGQGPEFLTYFQNEAQLEKSRLLSDRFSAERPKGSFSTLEIQRTEQGDSAMYLCASSLPIDRVWYGYTFGSGTRLTVV.

Note on this clonotype: At one of its ends the junction is not consistent with the germline gene, which may arise from a read error. The chain is built from TRBV3-1 and TRBJ2-7; 7 positions agree with TRBD1. There are 15 residues in the CDR3. Germline-derived CDR1 and CDR2 are LGHDT and YNNKEL (reference sequence). Here the CDR3 DNA reads TGTGCCACCAGCCAACAGGGGACAGTAGCTACCGAGCAGTACTTC. Protein: CATSQQGTVATEQYF.

This clonotype was counted only a few times. The chain combines TRBV4-1 with TRBJ2-1, with D uncertain. Per germline, CDR1 MGHRA and CDR2 YSYEKL. This CDR3 spans 13 amino acids. V dropped 5 bases and J dropped 10 bases, with 15 bases sitting between them. The CDR3 nucleotides read TGCGCCAGCAGCTTAGGCTCTTGGGAAGAGCAGTTCTTC. This translates into CASSLGSWEEQFF.

The rearrangement uses TRBV10-3 and TRBJ1-2, with D unclear. V was trimmed by 3 bases and J by 2 bases, leaving 10 bases between them. The germline V gene has CDR1 ENHRY and CDR2 SYGVKD. The CDR3 has 14 residues. The CDR3 nucleotides read TGTGCCATCAGTGAAAGTTCGCCCAACTATGGCTACACCTTC. Translation: CAISESSPNYGYTF.

This clonotype was detected only a few times. This sequence joins TRBV29-1 and TRBJ1-1; D gene uncertain. The CDR3 length is 14 residues. CDR1 SQVTM and CDR2 ANQGSEA come from the germline V gene. Deletions cut 4 bases from V and 1 base from J, with 13 bases between. The CDR3 sequence is CSVVVGGRNTEAFF. CDR3 in DNA: TGCAGCGTTGTCGTGGGAGGAAGGAACACTGAAGCTTTCTTT.

This clonotype has just a few counts. J is TRBJ1-6 and V is TRBV10-3; TRBD1 matches 8 bases. CDR1 ENHRY and CDR2 SYGVKD come from the germline V gene. The V and J ends lost 4 bases and 12 bases, in that order; junction bases with no gene match: 11. This CDR3 is built from 15 residues. The CDR3 sequence: CAISGGQDRQKPLHF. The CDR3 DNA sequence: TGTGCCATCAGTGGGGGACAGGACCGACAAAAACCCCTCCACTTT.

The chain couples TRBV12-3 or TRBV12-4 to TRBJ1-1; D is ambiguous. Trimming cost V 7 bases and J 3 bases, with 6 bases left between them. This CDR3 has 11 residues. The CDR3 DNA reads TGTGCCAGCAAAGGAGACACTGAAGCTTTCTTT. Protein sequence: CASKGDTEAFF.

This clonotype was seen a few times. The rearrangement uses TRBV5-1 and TRBJ2-5; no clear D gene. CDR3 length: 13 residues. With 1 base removed from V and 5 bases from J, the gap between germline ends came to 9 bases. Germline CDR1 is SGHRS and CDR2 is YFSETQ. CDR3: CASSLYVGETQYF. DNA for the CDR3: TGCGCCAGCAGCTTGTACGTTGGTGAGACCCAGTACTTC.

The J gene is TRBJ2-3, the V gene TRBV20-1, with TRBD2 matching over 10 bases. The V segment lost 2 bases and the J segment 6 bases; nucleotides outside the gene matches: 11. Germline assignment: CDR1 DFQATT and CDR2 SNEGSKA (reference sequence). The CDR3 covers 16 residues. The CDR3 region has the DNA TGCAGTGCTAGAACGGGGGCTAGCGGGAGAGGGGATACGCAGTATTTT. Protein product: CSARTGASGRGDTQYF.

Here the CDR3 reads CAISDRGPGELFF. The CDR3 bases are TGTGCCATCAGCGACAGGGGTCCCGGGGAGCTGTTTTTT. The chain recombines TRBV10-3 with TRBJ2-2, with 8 positions matching TRBD1. Losses at the gene ends were 6 bases for V and 6 bases for J; bases not matched to a gene: 3. This CDR3 has 13 amino acids. Germline V gene sequence: CDR1 ENHRY, CDR2 SYGVKD.